This T cell receptor (beta chain) stems from a study of beta chain features in type 1 diabetes. General study findings and limits: Moderate but significant shortening of TCRB CDR3s was recorded in all four CD4+ subsets from Type 1 diabetes patients.

The isolated RNA, all of it, was reverse transcribed, so expressed TCRB transcripts were what got sequenced. Sequencing was performed with immunoSEQ multiplex PCR; in TCRdb, only in-frame clones are kept and a portion is missing. The sample lists about 170,000 clones, almost 8% occurring once. This clone was detected only a few times. The antigen remains unidentified. Germline-derived CDR1 and CDR2 are MNHEY and SVGAGI. This CDR3 is 12 amino acids long. V gave up 4 bases and J gave up 5 bases, with 5 bases separating them. The sequenced sample was central memory CD4+ T cells from blood. This clonotype was obtained from a young man with type 1 diabetes. The chain employs TRBV6-5 and TRBJ2-2; D gene uncertain. The CDR3 DNA reads as TGTGCCAGCAGTTGGGCTACCGGGGAGCTGTTTTTT. It yields the protein CASSWATGELFF.